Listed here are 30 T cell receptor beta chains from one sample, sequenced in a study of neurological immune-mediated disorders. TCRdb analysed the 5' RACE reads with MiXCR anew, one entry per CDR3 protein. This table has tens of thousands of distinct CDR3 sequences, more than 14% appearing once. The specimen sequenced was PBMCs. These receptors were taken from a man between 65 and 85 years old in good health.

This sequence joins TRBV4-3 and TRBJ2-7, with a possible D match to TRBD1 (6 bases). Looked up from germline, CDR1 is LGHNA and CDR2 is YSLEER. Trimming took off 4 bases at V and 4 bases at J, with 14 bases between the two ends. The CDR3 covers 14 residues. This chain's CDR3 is CASSRDRWAYEQYF. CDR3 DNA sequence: TGCGCCAGCAGCCGCGACAGGTGGGCATACGAGCAGTACTTC.

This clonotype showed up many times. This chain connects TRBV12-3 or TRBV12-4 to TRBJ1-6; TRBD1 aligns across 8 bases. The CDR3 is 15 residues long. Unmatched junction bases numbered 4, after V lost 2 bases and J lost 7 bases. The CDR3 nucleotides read TGTGCCAGCAGTTTAATCACAGGGGGAAATTCACCCCTCCACTTT. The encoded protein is CASSLITGGNSPLHF.

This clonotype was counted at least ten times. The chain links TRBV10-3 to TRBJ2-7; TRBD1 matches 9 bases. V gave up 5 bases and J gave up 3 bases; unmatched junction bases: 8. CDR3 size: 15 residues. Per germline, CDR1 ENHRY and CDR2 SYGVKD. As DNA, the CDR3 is TGTGCCATCAGTTCCCGACAGGGGGAAGTCTACGAGCAGTACTTC. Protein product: CAISSRQGEVYEQYF.

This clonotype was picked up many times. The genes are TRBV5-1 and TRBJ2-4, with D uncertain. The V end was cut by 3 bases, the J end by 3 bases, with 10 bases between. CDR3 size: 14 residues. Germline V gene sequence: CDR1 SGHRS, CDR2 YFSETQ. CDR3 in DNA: TGCGCCAGCAGCTATGACACGGGCAAAAACATTCAGTACTTC. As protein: CASSYDTGKNIQYF.

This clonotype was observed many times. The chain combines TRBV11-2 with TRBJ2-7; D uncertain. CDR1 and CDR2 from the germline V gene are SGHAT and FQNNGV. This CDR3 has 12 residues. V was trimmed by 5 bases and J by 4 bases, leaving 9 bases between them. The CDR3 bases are TGTGCCAGCAGCCCAGCCGAATACGAGCAGTACTTC. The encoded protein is CASSPAEYEQYF.

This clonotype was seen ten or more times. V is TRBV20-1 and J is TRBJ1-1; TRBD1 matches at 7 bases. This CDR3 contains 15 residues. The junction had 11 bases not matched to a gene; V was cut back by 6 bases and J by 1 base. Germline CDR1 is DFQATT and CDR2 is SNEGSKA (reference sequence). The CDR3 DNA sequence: TGCAGTGCGAGCCAGATCGGGACAGCGAACACTGAAGCTTTCTTT. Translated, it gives CSASQIGTANTEAFF.

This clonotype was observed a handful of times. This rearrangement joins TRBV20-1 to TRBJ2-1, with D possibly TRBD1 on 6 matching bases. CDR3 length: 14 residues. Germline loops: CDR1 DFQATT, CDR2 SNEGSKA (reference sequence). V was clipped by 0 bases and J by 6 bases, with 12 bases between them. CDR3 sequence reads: CSARDPGQPNEQFF. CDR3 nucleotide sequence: TGCAGTGCTAGAGATCCTGGACAGCCCAATGAGCAGTTCTTC.

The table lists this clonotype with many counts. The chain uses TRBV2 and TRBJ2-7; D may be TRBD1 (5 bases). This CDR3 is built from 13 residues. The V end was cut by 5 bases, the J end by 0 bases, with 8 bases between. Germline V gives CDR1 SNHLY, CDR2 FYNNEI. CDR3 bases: TGTGCCAGCAGTTTTAGGGGCTCCTACGAGCAGTACTTC. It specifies CASSFRGSYEQYF.

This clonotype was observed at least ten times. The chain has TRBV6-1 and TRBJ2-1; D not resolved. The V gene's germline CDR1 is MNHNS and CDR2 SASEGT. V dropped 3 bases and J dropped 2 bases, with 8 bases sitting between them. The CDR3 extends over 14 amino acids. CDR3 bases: TGTGCCAGCAGTGACCGACGGACCTACAATGAGCAGTTCTTC. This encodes CASSDRRTYNEQFF.

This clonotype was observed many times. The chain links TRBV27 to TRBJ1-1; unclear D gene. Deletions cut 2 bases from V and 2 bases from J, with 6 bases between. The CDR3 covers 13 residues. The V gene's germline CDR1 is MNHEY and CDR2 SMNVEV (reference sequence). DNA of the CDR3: TGTGCCAGCAGTTTAACAGTCAACACTGAAGCTTTCTTT. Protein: CASSLTVNTEAFF.

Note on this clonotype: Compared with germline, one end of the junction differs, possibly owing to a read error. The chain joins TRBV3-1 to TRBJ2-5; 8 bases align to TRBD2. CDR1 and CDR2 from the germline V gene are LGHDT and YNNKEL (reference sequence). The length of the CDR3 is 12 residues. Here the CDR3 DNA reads TGTACCAGCAACCAAAGCGGGGGGACCCAGTACTTC. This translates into CTSNQSGGTQYF.

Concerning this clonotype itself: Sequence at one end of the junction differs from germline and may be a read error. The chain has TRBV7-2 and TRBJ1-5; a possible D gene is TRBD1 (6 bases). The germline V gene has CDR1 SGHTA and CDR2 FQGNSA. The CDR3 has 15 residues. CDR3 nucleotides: TGTGTCAGCAGCCCCTCGGGACATGGGGGTCAGCACCAGCATTTT. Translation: CVSSPSGHGGQHQHF.

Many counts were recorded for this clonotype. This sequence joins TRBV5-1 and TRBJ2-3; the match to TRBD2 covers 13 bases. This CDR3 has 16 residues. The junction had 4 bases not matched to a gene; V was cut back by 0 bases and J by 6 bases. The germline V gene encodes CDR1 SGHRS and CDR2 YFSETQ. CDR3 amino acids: CASSLVTSGGSDTQYF. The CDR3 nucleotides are TGCGCCAGCAGCTTGGTGACTAGCGGGGGGTCGGATACGCAGTATTTT.

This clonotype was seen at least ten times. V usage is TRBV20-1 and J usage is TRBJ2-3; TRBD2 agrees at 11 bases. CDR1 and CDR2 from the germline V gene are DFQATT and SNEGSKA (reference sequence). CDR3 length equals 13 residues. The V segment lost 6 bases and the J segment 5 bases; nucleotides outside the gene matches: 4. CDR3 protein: CSALAGGGDTQYF. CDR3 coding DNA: TGCAGTGCGCTAGCGGGGGGTGGAGATACGCAGTATTTT.

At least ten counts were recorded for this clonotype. The CDR3 region is CASSPFVGYEQYF. CDR3 in DNA: TGCGCCAGCAGCCCGTTTGTGGGCTACGAGCAGTACTTC. The chain carries TRBV4-1 and TRBJ2-7; D is undetermined. Germline V lookup: CDR1 MGHRA, CDR2 YSYEKL. The V end lost 4 bases, the J end lost 3 bases, and 10 bases lay between the germline ends. The CDR3 totals 13 residues.

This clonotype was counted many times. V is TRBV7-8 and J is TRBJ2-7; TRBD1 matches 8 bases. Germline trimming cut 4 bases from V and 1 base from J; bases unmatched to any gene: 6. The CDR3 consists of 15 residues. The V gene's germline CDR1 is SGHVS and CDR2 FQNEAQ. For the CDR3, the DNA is TGTGCCAGCAGCTCCGGGACAGGTTTATCCTACGAGCAGTACTTC. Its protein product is CASSSGTGLSYEQYF.

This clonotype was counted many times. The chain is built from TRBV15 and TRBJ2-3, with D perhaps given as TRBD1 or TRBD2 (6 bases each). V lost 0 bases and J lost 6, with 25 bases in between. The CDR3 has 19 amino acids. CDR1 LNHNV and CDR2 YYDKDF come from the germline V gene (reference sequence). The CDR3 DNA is TGTGCCACCAGCAGAGATCGGGGGCCAGCACGACCTGGGGGTGATACGCAGTATTTT. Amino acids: CATSRDRGPARPGGDTQYF.

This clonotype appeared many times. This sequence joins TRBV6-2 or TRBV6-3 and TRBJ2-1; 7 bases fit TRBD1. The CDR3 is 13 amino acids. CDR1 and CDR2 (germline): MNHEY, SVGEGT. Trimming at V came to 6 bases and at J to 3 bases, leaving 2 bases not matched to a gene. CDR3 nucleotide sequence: TGTGCCAGCAGGACAGGGTTCTACAATGAGCAGTTCTTC. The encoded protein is CASRTGFYNEQFF.

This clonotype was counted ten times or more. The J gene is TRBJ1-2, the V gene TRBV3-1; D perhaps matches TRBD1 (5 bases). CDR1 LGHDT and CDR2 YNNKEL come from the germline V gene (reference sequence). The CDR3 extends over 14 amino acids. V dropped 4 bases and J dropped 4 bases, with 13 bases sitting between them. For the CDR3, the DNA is TGTGCCAGCAGCCCCCGGGGGGGAGCCTATGGCTACACCTTC. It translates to CASSPRGGAYGYTF.

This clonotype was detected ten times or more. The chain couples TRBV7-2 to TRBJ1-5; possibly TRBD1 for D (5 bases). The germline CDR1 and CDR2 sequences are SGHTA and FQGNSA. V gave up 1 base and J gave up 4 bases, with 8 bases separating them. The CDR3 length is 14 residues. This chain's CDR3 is CASSLGKGNQPQHF. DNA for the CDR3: TGTGCCAGCAGCTTAGGGAAGGGGAATCAGCCCCAGCATTTT.

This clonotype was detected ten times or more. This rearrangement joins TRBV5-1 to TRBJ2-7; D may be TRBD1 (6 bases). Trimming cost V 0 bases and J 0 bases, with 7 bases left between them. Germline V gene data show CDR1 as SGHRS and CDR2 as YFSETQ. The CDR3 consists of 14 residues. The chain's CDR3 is CASSLGQASYEQYF. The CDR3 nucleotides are TGCGCCAGCAGCTTGGGACAGGCCTCCTACGAGCAGTACTTC.

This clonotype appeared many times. CDR3 protein: CSARDPEQGLMNTEAFF. CDR3 nucleotide sequence: TGCAGTGCTAGAGATCCGGAACAGGGGTTAATGAACACTGAAGCTTTCTTT. The chain is built from TRBV20-1 and TRBJ1-1, with 7 bases matching TRBD1. V lost 0 bases and J lost 0; bases outside the gene matches: 10. The germline gives CDR1 DFQATT, CDR2 SNEGSKA (reference sequence). CDR3 length equals 17 residues.

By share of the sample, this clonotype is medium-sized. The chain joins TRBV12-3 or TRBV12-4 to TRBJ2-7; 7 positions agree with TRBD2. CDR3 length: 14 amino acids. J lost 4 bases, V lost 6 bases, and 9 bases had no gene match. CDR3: CASRFSGRMYEQYF. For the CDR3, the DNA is TGTGCCAGCAGGTTCTCCGGGAGGATGTACGAGCAGTACTTC.

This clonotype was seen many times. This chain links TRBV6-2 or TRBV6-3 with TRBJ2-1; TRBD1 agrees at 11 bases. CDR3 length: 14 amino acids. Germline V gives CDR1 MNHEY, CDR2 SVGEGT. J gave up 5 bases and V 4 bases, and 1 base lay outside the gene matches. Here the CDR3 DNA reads TGTGCCAGCAGTTGGGACAGGGGGGACAATGAGCAGTTCTTC. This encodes CASSWDRGDNEQFF.

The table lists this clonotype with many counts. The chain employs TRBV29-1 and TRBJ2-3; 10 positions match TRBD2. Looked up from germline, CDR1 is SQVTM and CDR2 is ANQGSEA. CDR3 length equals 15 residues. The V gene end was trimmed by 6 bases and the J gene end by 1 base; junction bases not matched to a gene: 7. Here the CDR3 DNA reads TGCAGCGTCCGAAGCGGGGGGGGGGGCACAGATACGCAGTATTTT. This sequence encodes CSVRSGGGGTDTQYF.

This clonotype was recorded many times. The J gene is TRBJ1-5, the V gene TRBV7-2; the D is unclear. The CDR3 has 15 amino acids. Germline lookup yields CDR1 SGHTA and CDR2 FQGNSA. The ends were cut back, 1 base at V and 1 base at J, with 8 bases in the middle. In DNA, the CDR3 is TGTGCCAGCAGCTTAGGTCAAGGAAGCAATCAGCCCCAGCATTTT. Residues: CASSLGQGSNQPQHF.

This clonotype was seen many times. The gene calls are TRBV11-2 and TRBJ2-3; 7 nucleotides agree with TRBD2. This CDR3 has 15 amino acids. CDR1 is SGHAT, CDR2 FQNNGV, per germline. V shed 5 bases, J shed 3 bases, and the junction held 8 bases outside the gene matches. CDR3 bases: TGTGCCAGCAGCCCGGGTCGGACTAGAACAGATACGCAGTATTTT. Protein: CASSPGRTRTDTQYF. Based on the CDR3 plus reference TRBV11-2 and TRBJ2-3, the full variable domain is EAGVAQSPRYKIIEKRQSVAFWCNPISGHATLYWYQQILGQGPKLLIQFQNNGVVDDSQLPKDRFSAERLKGVDSTLKIQPAKLEDSAVYLCASSPGRTRTDTQYFGPGTRLTVL.

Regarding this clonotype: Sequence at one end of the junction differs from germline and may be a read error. CDR3 sequence: CVSSPGGLNTEAFF. In DNA form, the CDR3 reads TGTGTCAGCTCACCAGGAGGACTGAACACTGAAGCTTTCTTT. The J gene is TRBJ1-1, the V gene TRBV18; D gene unclear. CDR1 and CDR2 (germline): KGHSH, LQKENI. The CDR3 sequence is 14 residues long. The full variable domain, in which reference TRBV18 and TRBJ1-1 provide the parts outside the CDR3, is NAGVMQNPRHLVRRRGQEARLRCSPMKGHSHVYWYRQLPEEGLKFMVYLQKENIIDESGMPKERFSAEFPKEGPSILRIQQVVRGDSAAYFCVSSPGGLNTEAFFGQGTRLTVV.

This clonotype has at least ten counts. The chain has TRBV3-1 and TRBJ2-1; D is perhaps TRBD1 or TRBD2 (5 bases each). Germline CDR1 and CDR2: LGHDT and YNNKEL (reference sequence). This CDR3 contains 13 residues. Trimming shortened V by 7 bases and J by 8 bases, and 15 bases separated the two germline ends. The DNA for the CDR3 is TGTGCCAGCACTCGGGACCTCCCGCATGAGCAGTTCTTC. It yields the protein CASTRDLPHEQFF.

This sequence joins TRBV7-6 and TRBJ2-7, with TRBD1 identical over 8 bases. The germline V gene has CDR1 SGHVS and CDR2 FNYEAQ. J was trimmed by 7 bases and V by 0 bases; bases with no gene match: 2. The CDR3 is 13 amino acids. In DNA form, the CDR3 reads TGTGCCAGCAGCTTAGCGTGGACAGGGGAGCAGTACTTC. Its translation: CASSLAWTGEQYF.